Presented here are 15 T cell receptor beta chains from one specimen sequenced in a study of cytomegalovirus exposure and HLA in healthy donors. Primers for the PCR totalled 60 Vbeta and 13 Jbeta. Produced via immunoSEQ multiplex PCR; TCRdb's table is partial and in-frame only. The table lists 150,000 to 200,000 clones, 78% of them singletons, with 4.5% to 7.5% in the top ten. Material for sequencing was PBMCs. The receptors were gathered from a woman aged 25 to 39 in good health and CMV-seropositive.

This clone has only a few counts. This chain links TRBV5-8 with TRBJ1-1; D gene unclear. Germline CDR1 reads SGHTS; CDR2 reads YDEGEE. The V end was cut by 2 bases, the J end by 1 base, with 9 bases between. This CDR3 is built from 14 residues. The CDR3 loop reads CASSFASGNTEAFF. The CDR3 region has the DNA TGTGCCAGCAGCTTCGCGAGTGGGAACACTGAAGCTTTCTTT.

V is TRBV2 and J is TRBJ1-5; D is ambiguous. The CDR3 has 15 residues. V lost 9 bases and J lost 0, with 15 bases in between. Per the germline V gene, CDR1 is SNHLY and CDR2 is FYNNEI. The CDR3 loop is CASSPRDYSNQPQHF. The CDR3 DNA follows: TGTGCCAGTTCGCCCCGGGATTATAGCAATCAGCCCCAGCATTTT.

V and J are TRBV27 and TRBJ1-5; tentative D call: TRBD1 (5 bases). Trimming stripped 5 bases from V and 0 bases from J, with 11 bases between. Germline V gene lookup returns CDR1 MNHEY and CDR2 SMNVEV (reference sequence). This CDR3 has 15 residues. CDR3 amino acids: CASSPWGLSNQPQHF. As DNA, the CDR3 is TGTGCCAGCAGTCCTTGGGGACTTAGCAATCAGCCCCAGCATTTT.

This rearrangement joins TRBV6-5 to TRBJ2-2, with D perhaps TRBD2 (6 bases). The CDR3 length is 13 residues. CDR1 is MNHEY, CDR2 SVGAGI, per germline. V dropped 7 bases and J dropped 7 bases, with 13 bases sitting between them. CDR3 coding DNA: TGTGCCAGCACGGGTGGGGGAGGCGGGGAGCTGTTTTTT. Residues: CASTGGGGGELFF.

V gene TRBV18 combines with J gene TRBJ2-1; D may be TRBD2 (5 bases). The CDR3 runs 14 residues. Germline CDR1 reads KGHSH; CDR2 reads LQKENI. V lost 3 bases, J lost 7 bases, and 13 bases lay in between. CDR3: CASSPFSAENEQFF. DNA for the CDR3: TGTGCCAGCTCACCTTTCTCAGCGGAAAATGAGCAGTTCTTC.

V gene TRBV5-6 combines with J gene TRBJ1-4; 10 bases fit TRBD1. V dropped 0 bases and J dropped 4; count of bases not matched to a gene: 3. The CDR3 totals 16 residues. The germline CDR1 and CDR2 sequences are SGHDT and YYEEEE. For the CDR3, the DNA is TGTGCCAGCAGCTTGGTGGACAGGGGGAATAATGAAAAACTGTTTTTT. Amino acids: CASSLVDRGNNEKLFF.

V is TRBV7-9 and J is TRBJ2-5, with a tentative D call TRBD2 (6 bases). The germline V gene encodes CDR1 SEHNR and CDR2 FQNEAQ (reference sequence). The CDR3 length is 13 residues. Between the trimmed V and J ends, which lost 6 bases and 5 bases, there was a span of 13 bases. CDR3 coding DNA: TGTGCCAGCAGAAATACGGGGGAGGAGACCCAGTACTTC. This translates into CASRNTGEETQYF.

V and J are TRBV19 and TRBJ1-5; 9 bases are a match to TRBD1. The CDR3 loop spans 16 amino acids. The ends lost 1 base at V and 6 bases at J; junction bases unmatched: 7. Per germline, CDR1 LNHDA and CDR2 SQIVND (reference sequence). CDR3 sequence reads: CASSIVLGQGTQPQHF. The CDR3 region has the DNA TGTGCCAGTAGTATAGTCCTCGGACAGGGGACTCAGCCCCAGCATTTT.

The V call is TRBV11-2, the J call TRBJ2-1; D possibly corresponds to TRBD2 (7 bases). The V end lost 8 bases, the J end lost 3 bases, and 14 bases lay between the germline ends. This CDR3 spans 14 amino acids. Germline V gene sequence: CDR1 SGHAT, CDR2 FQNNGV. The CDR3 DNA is TGTGCCAGCGTGGGGGCGGGGGTCTACAATGAGCAGTTCTTC. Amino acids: CASVGAGVYNEQFF. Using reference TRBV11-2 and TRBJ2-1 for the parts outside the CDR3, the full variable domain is EAGVAQSPRYKIIEKRQSVAFWCNPISGHATLYWYQQILGQGPKLLIQFQNNGVVDDSQLPKDRFSAERLKGVDSTLKIQPAKLEDSAVYLCASVGAGVYNEQFFGPGTRLTVL.

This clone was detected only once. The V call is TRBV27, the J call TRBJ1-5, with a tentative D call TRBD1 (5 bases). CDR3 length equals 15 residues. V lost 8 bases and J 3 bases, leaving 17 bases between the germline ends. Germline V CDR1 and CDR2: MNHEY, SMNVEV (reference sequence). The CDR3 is CASSPFWGSNQPQHF. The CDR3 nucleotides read TGTGCCAGCTCCCCCTTCTGGGGCTCCAATCAGCCCCAGCATTTT.

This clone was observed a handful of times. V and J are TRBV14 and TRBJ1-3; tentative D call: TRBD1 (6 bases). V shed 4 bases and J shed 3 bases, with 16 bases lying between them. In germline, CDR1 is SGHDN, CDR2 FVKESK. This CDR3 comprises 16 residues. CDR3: CASSRPQGWSGNTIYF. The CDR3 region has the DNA TGTGCCAGCAGCCGCCCACAGGGTTGGAGTGGAAACACCATATATTTT.

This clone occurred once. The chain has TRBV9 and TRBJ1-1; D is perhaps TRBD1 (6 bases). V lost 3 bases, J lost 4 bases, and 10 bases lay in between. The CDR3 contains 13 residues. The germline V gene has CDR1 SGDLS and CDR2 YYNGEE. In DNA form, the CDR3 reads TGTGCCAGCAGCGAGGGGGGGGGCACTGAAGCTTTCTTT. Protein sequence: CASSEGGGTEAFF.

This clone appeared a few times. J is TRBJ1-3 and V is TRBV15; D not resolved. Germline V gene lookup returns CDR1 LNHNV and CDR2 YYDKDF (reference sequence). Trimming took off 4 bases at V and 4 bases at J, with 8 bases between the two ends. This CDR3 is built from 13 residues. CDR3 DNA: TGTGCCACCAGCAAATCGGGGGGAAACACCATATATTTT. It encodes CATSKSGGNTIYF.

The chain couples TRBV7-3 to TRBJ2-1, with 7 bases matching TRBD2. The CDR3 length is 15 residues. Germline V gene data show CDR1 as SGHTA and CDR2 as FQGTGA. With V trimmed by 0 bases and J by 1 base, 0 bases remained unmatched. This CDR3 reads CASSLTGGSYNEQFF. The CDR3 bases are TGTGCCAGCAGCTTAACGGGGGGGTCCTACAATGAGCAGTTCTTC.

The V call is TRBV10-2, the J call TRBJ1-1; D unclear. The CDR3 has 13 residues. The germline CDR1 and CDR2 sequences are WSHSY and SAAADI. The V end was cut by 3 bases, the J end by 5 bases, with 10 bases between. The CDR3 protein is CASSDMRETEAFF. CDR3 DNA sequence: TGCGCCAGCAGTGATATGAGGGAAACTGAAGCTTTCTTT.